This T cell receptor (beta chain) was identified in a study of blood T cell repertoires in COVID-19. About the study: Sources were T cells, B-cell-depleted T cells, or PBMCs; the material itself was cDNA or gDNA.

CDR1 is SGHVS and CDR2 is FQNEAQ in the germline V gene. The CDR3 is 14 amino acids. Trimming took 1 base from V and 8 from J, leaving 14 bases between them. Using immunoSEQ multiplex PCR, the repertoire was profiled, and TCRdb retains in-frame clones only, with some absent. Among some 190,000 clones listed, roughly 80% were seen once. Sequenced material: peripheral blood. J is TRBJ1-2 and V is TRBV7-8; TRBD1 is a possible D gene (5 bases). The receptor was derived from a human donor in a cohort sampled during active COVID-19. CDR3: CASSLGAGVHGYTF. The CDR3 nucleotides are TGTGCCAGCAGCTTAGGGGCGGGGGTCCACGGCTACACCTTC.